These 21 T cell receptor beta chains came from one sample sequenced in a study of monozygotic twins with inflammatory bowel disease. Following a re-call of the 5' RACE reads, TCRdb has one entry per CDR3 protein and lacks DNA. This sample's clone table lists roughly 100,000 distinct CDR3 sequences. Source material: blood. The source of these receptors is a human donor with ulcerative colitis or Crohn's disease, or a healthy co-twin of an affected twin (not recorded which).

The chain combines TRBV5-6 with TRBJ1-2; TCRdb proposes TRBD1, but this gene call is untestable without DNA. This CDR3 contains 14 residues. The germline V gene has CDR1 SGHDT and CDR2 YYEEEE. CDR3 sequence reads: CASSLRTKNYGYTF. Together with reference TRBV5-6 and TRBJ1-2, the CDR3 gives the full variable domain: DAGVTQSPTHLIKTRGQQVTLRCSPKSGHDTVSWYQQALGQGPQFIFQYYEEEERQRGNFPDRFSGHQFPNYSSELNVNALLLGDSALYLCASSLRTKNYGYTFGSGTRLTVV.

This chain links TRBV7-8 with TRBJ1-5. The length of the CDR3 is 15 residues. Germline CDR1 SGHVS, CDR2 FQNEAQ. The CDR3 is CASSYQFGSNQPQHF.

The chain recombines TRBV4-2 with TRBJ1-4; TCRdb names TRBD1, which stays unverified in the absence of DNA. Germline V lookup: CDR1 LGHNA, CDR2 YNFKEQ. The CDR3 is 16 residues long. CDR3 sequence: CASSQPPDRANEKLFF.

V usage is TRBV6-1 and J usage is TRBJ2-7; the TRBD1 assignment by TCRdb is unverifiable without DNA. The CDR3 extends over 14 amino acids. Germline V gene sequence: CDR1 MNHNS, CDR2 SASEGT. CDR3 loop: CASSELGTGYEQYF.

This chain uses TRBV18 with TRBJ2-1; TCRdb lists TRBD2, though no DNA is available to test this call. Looked up from germline, CDR1 is KGHSH and CDR2 is LQKENI. There are 17 residues in the CDR3. This CDR3 is CASSPLGTSGRKNEQFF. The complete variable domain, with remaining parts taken from reference TRBV18 and TRBJ2-1, reads NAGVMQNPRHLVRRRGQEARLRCSPMKGHSHVYWYRQLPEEGLKFMVYLQKENIIDESGMPKERFSAEFPKEGPSILRIQQVVRGDSAAYFCASSPLGTSGRKNEQFFGPGTRLTVL.

The chain uses TRBV4-3 and TRBJ2-7; TCRdb gives TRBD2 as the D gene, but with no DNA this cannot be confirmed. CDR1 is LGHNA and CDR2 is YSLEER in the germline V gene. The CDR3 is 20 residues long. The CDR3 here is CASSQDNLGFSRQQSYEQYF.

The CDR3 reads CASSHWGGNTYEQYF. This chain connects TRBV4-3 to TRBJ2-7; lacking DNA, the TRBD1 call made by TCRdb goes unchecked. CDR1 LGHNA and CDR2 YSLEER come from the germline V gene. This CDR3 is 15 amino acids long.

This rearrangement joins TRBV20-1 to TRBJ2-7; TCRdb picks TRBD1, but there is no DNA to check that call. CDR3 length: 13 amino acids. Germline values: CDR1 DFQATT, CDR2 SNEGSKA (reference sequence). The CDR3 is CSAPTGGLYEQYF.

The chain is built from TRBV6-1 and TRBJ2-3; TCRdb names TRBD1, which stays unverified in the absence of DNA. Per the germline V gene, CDR1 is MNHNS and CDR2 is SASEGT. CDR3 size: 15 residues. The CDR3 is CASSESGGWTDTQYF.

The rearrangement links TRBV12-3 or TRBV12-4 to TRBJ1-5. The CDR3 is made up of 15 amino acids. This CDR3 reads CASSFGVVSNQPQHF.

CDR3 residues: CASSYGQSEAFF. The chain joins TRBV5-1 to TRBJ1-1. The CDR3 length is 12 residues. Germline loops: CDR1 SGHRS, CDR2 YFSETQ.

CDR3 region: CASSFLGTSEPGEQFF. The chain couples TRBV27 to TRBJ2-1; TCRdb indicates TRBD2, and absent DNA this call remains unverified. The CDR3 is 16 residues long. Germline lookup yields CDR1 MNHEY and CDR2 SMNVEV (reference sequence).

The chain combines TRBV15 with TRBJ2-7. CDR3 length: 13 residues. Per germline, CDR1 LNHNV and CDR2 YYDKDF (reference sequence). CDR3 loop: CATSRDPGYEQYF.

V and J are TRBV4-2 and TRBJ1-1; checking the TCRdb D call of TRBD1 is not possible without DNA. CDR1 and CDR2 from the germline V gene are LGHNA and YNFKEQ. The CDR3 runs to 17 residues. This CDR3 reads CASSQGAEWGTDTEAFF.

The rearrangement links TRBV12-3 or TRBV12-4 to TRBJ2-5; checking the TCRdb D call of TRBD1 is not possible without DNA. This CDR3 is 15 amino acids long. The CDR3 protein is CASSLDRGLRETQYF.

The rearrangement links TRBV29-1 to TRBJ2-1; TCRdb indicates TRBD1, and absent DNA this call remains unverified. The CDR3 consists of 15 residues. Germline V gene sequence: CDR1 SQVTM, CDR2 ANQGSEA. The CDR3 protein is CSVEFSGQVYNEQFF.

The chain carries TRBV20-1 and TRBJ2-5; TCRdb's D gene call, TRBD1, goes unchecked for lack of DNA. The CDR3 has 15 amino acids. CDR1 and CDR2 from the germline V gene are DFQATT and SNEGSKA (reference sequence). Here the CDR3 reads CRDMRDRKLQETQYF.

The V gene is TRBV10-3, the J gene TRBJ2-5; the D call of TRBD1 rests on TCRdb alone, since no DNA is present to check it. The CDR3 contains 11 residues. Per germline, CDR1 ENHRY and CDR2 SYGVKD. CDR3 sequence: CAISGGTVQYF.

This chain connects TRBV20-1 to TRBJ2-7; TCRdb indicates TRBD2, and absent DNA this call remains unverified. CDR1 is DFQATT and CDR2 is SNEGSKA in the germline V gene (reference sequence). The CDR3 loop spans 14 amino acids. The CDR3 is CSAPREGGPYEQYF.

The genes are TRBV20-1 and TRBJ2-1; TCRdb gives TRBD2 as the D gene, but with no DNA this cannot be confirmed. This CDR3 is 17 amino acids long. CDR1 DFQATT and CDR2 SNEGSKA come from the germline V gene (reference sequence). The CDR3 protein is CSAKAPGLARPYNEQFF.

The chain is built from TRBV7-2 and TRBJ2-5. Germline assignment: CDR1 SGHTA and CDR2 FQGNSA. This CDR3 has 13 amino acids. CDR3 amino acids: CASSLYEKETQYF. Complete variable domain (other parts from reference TRBV7-2 and TRBJ2-5): GAGVSQSPSNKVTEKGKDVELRCDPISGHTALYWYRQSLGQGLEFLIYFQGNSAPDKSGLPSDRFSAERTGGSVSTLTIQRTQQEDSAVYLCASSLYEKETQYFGPGTRLLVL.